The 30 T cell receptor beta chains below come from one sample, sequenced in a study of cytomegalovirus exposure and HLA in healthy donors. With 60 Vbeta and 13 Jbeta primers, the PCR was carried out. Sequencing was performed with immunoSEQ multiplex PCR; in TCRdb, only in-frame clones are kept and a portion is missing. In the table there are 150,000 or so clones, 70% to 75% of which are singletons. Sequences were obtained from PBMCs. These receptors originate from a male donor in good health and CMV-seronegative.

The CDR3 region is CASNRGNTEAFF. CDR3 in DNA: TGTGCCAGTAATCGGGGGAACACTGAAGCTTTCTTT. The chain employs TRBV19 and TRBJ1-1; D uncertain. The germline CDR1 and CDR2 sequences are LNHDA and SQIVND (reference sequence). V dropped 7 bases and J dropped 1 base, with 7 bases sitting between them. The CDR3 is 12 amino acids.

The chain has TRBV9 and TRBJ2-2, with TRBD2 as a possible D gene (7 bases). V was pared by 0 bases and J by 3 bases, with 12 bases between. The CDR3 has 16 amino acids. Germline V CDR1 and CDR2: SGDLS, YYNGEE. CDR3 nucleotide sequence: TGTGCCAGCAGCGTAGGAGGGGGGGCGTACACCGGGGAGCTGTTTTTT. Translation: CASSVGGGAYTGELFF.

The chain has TRBV6-6 and TRBJ2-7, with 11 bases fitting TRBD2. CDR1 and CDR2 (germline): MNHNY, SVGAGI (reference sequence). The CDR3 is made up of 15 amino acids. The V and J ends lost 5 bases and 4 bases, in that order; junction bases with no gene match: 7. In nucleotides, the CDR3 is TGTGCCAGCAGTCCACCCGGGACTAGCGGATACGAGCAGTACTTC. It codes for CASSPPGTSGYEQYF.

The chain uses TRBV14 and TRBJ2-5; 11 bases are a match to TRBD2. This CDR3 has 16 amino acids. Germline trimming cut 5 bases from V and 1 base from J; bases unmatched to any gene: 6. Per the germline V gene, CDR1 is SGHDN and CDR2 is FVKESK. CDR3 sequence: CASSKSGLAGQETQYF. CDR3 nucleotide sequence: TGTGCCAGCAGCAAAAGCGGACTAGCGGGCCAAGAGACCCAGTACTTC.

This clone turned up a few times. The chain has TRBV6-1 and TRBJ2-2; D may be TRBD1 (5 bases). V shed 7 bases and J shed 4 bases, with 13 bases lying between them. This CDR3 spans 14 amino acids. Germline V gives CDR1 MNHNS, CDR2 SASEGT. The CDR3 DNA follows: TGTGCCAGCACCCTCGACAGAATCACCGGGGAGCTGTTTTTT. Translating gives CASTLDRITGELFF.

CDR3 protein: CAIALGGGTSGGGNEQFF. CDR3 bases: TGTGCCATTGCACTGGGCGGAGGGACTAGCGGGGGCGGCAATGAGCAGTTCTTC. This chain links TRBV7-9 with TRBJ2-1; 14 bases are shared with TRBD2. This CDR3 has 18 amino acids. Per the germline V gene, CDR1 is SEHNR and CDR2 is FQNEAQ (reference sequence). Trimming took 10 bases from V and 6 from J; bases not matched to a gene: 17.

This sequence joins TRBV28 and TRBJ2-7; 9 nucleotides align to TRBD1. Per germline, CDR1 MDHEN and CDR2 SYDVKM. The CDR3 covers 15 residues. V dropped 4 bases and J dropped 2; count of bases not matched to a gene: 6. CDR3 sequence (DNA): TGTGCCAGCAGTTGGGGACAGGGATTGGCCTACGAGCAGTACTTC. Translation gives CASSWGQGLAYEQYF. Drawing the rest from reference TRBV28 and TRBJ2-7, the complete variable domain is DVKVTQSSRYLVKRTGEKVFLECVQDMDHENMFWYRQDPGLGLRLIYFSYDVKMKEKGDIPEGYSVSREKKERFSLILESASTNQTSMYLCASSWGQGLAYEQYFGPGTRLTVT.

This chain connects TRBV28 to TRBJ2-2, with D possibly matching TRBD1 (6 bases). The CDR3 has 17 residues. The V gene's germline CDR1 is MDHEN and CDR2 SYDVKM. V dropped 2 bases and J dropped 5 bases, with 18 bases sitting between them. The CDR3 reads CASSLVLGRGKTGELFF. CDR3 nucleotide sequence: TGTGCCAGCAGTTTAGTTTTGGGCAGGGGTAAGACCGGGGAGCTGTTTTTT.

J is TRBJ2-5 and V is TRBV7-9; 9 bases are shared with TRBD1. The J call may not be correct, given that the DNA end is closer to TRBJ2-7. CDR1 and CDR2 from the germline V gene are SEHNR and FQNEAQ (reference sequence). The CDR3 extends over 14 amino acids. Here the CDR3 DNA reads TGTGCCAGCAGCGGGGGACAGGGCCCCTACGAGCAGTACTTC. Its translation: CASSGGQGPYEQYF.

The rearrangement links TRBV10-1 to TRBJ2-7, with 10 bases matching TRBD2. V was pared by 2 bases and J by 3 bases, with 4 bases of the junction left unmatched. This CDR3 contains 15 residues. CDR1 WNHNN and CDR2 SYGVQD come from the germline V gene (reference sequence). CDR3 sequence (DNA): TGCGCCAGCAGTGAGAGGTCTAGCGGGAGCTACGAGCAGTACTTC. As protein: CASSERSSGSYEQYF.

This sequence joins TRBV5-4 and TRBJ2-2; TRBD2 aligns across 11 bases. The CDR3 runs to 15 residues. The germline gives CDR1 SGHNT, CDR2 YYREEE (reference sequence). V was clipped by 4 bases and J by 1 base; unmatched bases: 0. CDR3 loop: CASSLAGGNTGELFF. As DNA, the CDR3 is TGTGCCAGCAGCCTAGCGGGGGGGAACACCGGGGAGCTGTTTTTT.

The V and J genes are TRBV25-1 and TRBJ2-5; D is undetermined. V was trimmed by 6 bases and J by 2 bases, leaving 10 bases between them. The CDR3 is 13 residues long. Germline CDR1 and CDR2: MGHDK and SYGVNS. CDR3 in amino acids: CASSKREQETQYF. CDR3 in DNA: TGTGCCAGCAGCAAGCGCGAGCAAGAGACCCAGTACTTC.

The chain couples TRBV15 to TRBJ2-1; 12 nucleotides agree with TRBD2. The CDR3 spans 18 residues. V was pared by 0 bases and J by 4 bases, with 7 bases of the junction left unmatched. CDR1 LNHNV and CDR2 YYDKDF come from the germline V gene (reference sequence). CDR3 sequence: CATSRDRATSGRYNEQFF. CDR3 sequence (DNA): TGTGCCACCAGCAGAGATAGGGCCACTAGCGGGAGGTACAATGAGCAGTTCTTC.

The chain links TRBV6-1 to TRBJ2-1; 11 bases map to TRBD1. Unmatched junction bases numbered 10, after V lost 4 bases and J lost 8 bases. The CDR3 spans 16 residues. Germline V gives CDR1 MNHNS, CDR2 SASEGT. This chain's CDR3 is CASSAQGTGGFDEQFF. The CDR3 DNA sequence: TGTGCCAGCAGTGCCCAGGGGACAGGGGGTTTCGATGAGCAGTTCTTC.

This clone has more than one count but fewer than ten. This sequence joins TRBV14 and TRBJ2-7; TRBD1 agrees at 10 bases. V was clipped by 6 bases and J by 10 bases; unmatched bases: 6. This CDR3 comprises 12 residues. From germline, CDR1 is SGHDN and CDR2 FVKESK. The CDR3, as DNA: TGTGCCAGCAGTCGAGGGACAGGGGATCAGTACTTC. Protein sequence: CASSRGTGDQYF.

The chain is built from TRBV2 and TRBJ1-4; D gene unclear. Germline V gives CDR1 SNHLY, CDR2 FYNNEI. This CDR3 is built from 13 residues. V was pared by 8 bases and J by 3 bases, with 10 bases between. In nucleotides, the CDR3 is TGTGCCAGCCGGTGGAGGTCTAATGAAAAACTGTTTTTT. Protein product: CASRWRSNEKLFF. Full variable domain (remainder filled in from reference TRBV2 and TRBJ1-4): EPEVTQTPSHQVTQMGQEVILRCVPISNHLYFYWYRQILGQKVEFLVSFYNNEISEKSEIFDDQFSVERPDGSNFTLKIRSTKLEDSAMYFCASRWRSNEKLFFGSGTQLSVL.

The sample holds a few counts of this clone. This chain connects TRBV4-3 to TRBJ2-4; 11 bases are a match to TRBD1. Germline V gene data show CDR1 as LGHNA and CDR2 as YSLEER. V dropped 2 bases and J dropped 4; count of bases not matched to a gene: 10. This CDR3 spans 18 amino acids. CDR3 region: CASSQPSLGQGAKNIQYF. CDR3 sequence (DNA): TGCGCCAGCAGCCAACCTTCCCTCGGACAGGGGGCAAAAAACATTCAGTACTTC.

This clone was picked up a small number of times. The rearrangement links TRBV9 to TRBJ2-2; possibly TRBD2 for D (8 bases). This CDR3 has 17 amino acids. From germline, CDR1 is SGDLS and CDR2 YYNGEE. V lost 4 bases and J lost 0, with 16 bases in between. The CDR3 region has the DNA TGTGCCAGCAGCTCAGGGGGTAGCGGGACGAACACCGGGGAGCTGTTTTTT. It translates to CASSSGGSGTNTGELFF. Full variable domain (rest looked up from reference TRBV9 and TRBJ2-2): DSGVTQTPKHLITATGQRVTLRCSPRSGDLSVYWYQQSLDQGLQFLIQYYNGEERAKGNILERFSAQQFPDLHSELNLSSLELGDSALYFCASSSGGSGTNTGELFFGEGSRLTVL.

The chain carries TRBV4-1 and TRBJ1-2; D possibly corresponds to TRBD1 (6 bases). V gave up 1 base and J gave up 3 bases, with 12 bases separating them. CDR1 is MGHRA, CDR2 YSYEKL, per germline. The CDR3 has 15 amino acids. CDR3 nucleotide sequence: TGCGCCAGCAGCCAAGTGATCCAGGGGCACTATGGCTACACCTTC. Translation gives CASSQVIQGHYGYTF.

The chain links TRBV23-1 to TRBJ1-5; 8 positions agree with TRBD1. TRBV23-1 belongs to the ORF category, with a function that is uncertain. V trimming: 5 bases; J trimming: 7 bases; junction bases outside the gene matches: 7. The CDR3 runs 14 residues. For the CDR3, the DNA is TGCGCCAGCAGTTTGGCAGGGGGCGGGCAGCCCCAGCATTTT. The encoded protein is CASSLAGGGQPQHF.

In regard to this clone: In the same sample, other DNA sequences code for this CDR3. CDR3 in amino acids: CASSIRGNTEAFF. Here the CDR3 DNA reads TGTGCCAGTAGTATTAGGGGGAACACTGAAGCTTTCTTT. This chain links TRBV19 with TRBJ1-1, with D perhaps matching TRBD1 (5 bases). CDR3 size: 13 residues. Between the trimmed V and J ends, which lost 3 bases and 1 base, there was a span of 6 bases. Germline loops: CDR1 LNHDA, CDR2 SQIVND (reference sequence).

The gene calls are TRBV7-8 and TRBJ1-1; 8 nucleotides align to TRBD1. The CDR3 sequence is 17 residues long. The V and J ends lost 1 base and 4 bases, in that order; junction bases with no gene match: 11. Germline CDR1 reads SGHVS; CDR2 reads FQNEAQ. CDR3 sequence (DNA): TGTGCCAGCAGCTTAGAGTATTTGGGCAGGGGGCCCACTGAAGCTTTCTTT. Protein sequence: CASSLEYLGRGPTEAFF.

The chain links TRBV2 to TRBJ1-1; D remains unclear. V was cut by 6 bases and J by 4 bases, with 12 bases left in between. CDR3 length: 13 amino acids. From germline, CDR1 is SNHLY and CDR2 FYNNEI. CDR3 sequence: CASSSTPSTEAFF. In DNA, the CDR3 is TGTGCCAGCAGCTCCACACCTTCCACTGAAGCTTTCTTT.

V gene TRBV6-1 combines with J gene TRBJ1-1, with TRBD1 as a possible D gene (6 bases). CDR1 is MNHNS and CDR2 is SASEGT in the germline V gene. The CDR3 contains 16 residues. V shed 4 bases and J shed 10 bases, with 25 bases lying between them. CDR3 sequence (DNA): TGTGCCAGCAGTGCCCGTACGGGGGGCCAGGGGAAACCAGCTTTCTTT. Translating gives CASSARTGGQGKPAFF.

V gene TRBV30 combines with J gene TRBJ2-7; unclear D gene. Looked up from germline, CDR1 is GTSNPN and CDR2 is SVGIG (reference sequence). The CDR3 spans 15 residues. The V end lost 0 bases, the J end lost 0 bases, and 12 bases lay between the germline ends. CDR3 sequence reads: CAWSVGRIRSYEQYF. Here the CDR3 DNA reads TGTGCCTGGAGTGTGGGCAGGATTCGCTCCTACGAGCAGTACTTC.

This clone was found once. This chain connects TRBV28 to TRBJ2-1; 9 nucleotides match TRBD1. The germline CDR1 and CDR2 sequences are MDHEN and SYDVKM. The CDR3 loop spans 15 amino acids. V lost 3 bases to trimming and J lost 3 bases; unmatched junction nucleotides: 3. CDR3 residues: CASSLDRGFYNEQFF. As DNA, the CDR3 is TGTGCCAGCAGTTTGGACAGGGGTTTCTACAATGAGCAGTTCTTC.

The gene calls are TRBV15 and TRBJ1-2; no clear D. The CDR3 sequence is 12 residues long. The V gene's germline CDR1 is LNHNV and CDR2 YYDKDF (reference sequence). V lost 3 bases to trimming and J lost 7 bases, with 9 bases between them. CDR3 sequence (DNA): TGTGCCACCAGCAGCACAGTTGCTGGCTACACCTTC. Translating gives CATSSTVAGYTF.

This rearrangement joins TRBV19 to TRBJ1-6; the D is unclear. The CDR3 has 19 amino acids. The germline gives CDR1 LNHDA, CDR2 SQIVND (reference sequence). Trimming pared 3 bases from V and 0 bases from J, leaving 18 bases between. DNA of the CDR3: TGTGCCAGTAGTATTCCCAGCGTCGTCGGGAACTCCTATAATTCACCCCTCCACTTT. Amino acids: CASSIPSVVGNSYNSPLHF.

V and J are TRBV19 and TRBJ1-2; D gene unclear. V was shortened by 4 bases and J by 3 bases, with 18 bases between the two germline ends. The CDR3 has 16 amino acids. Germline loops: CDR1 LNHDA, CDR2 SQIVND (reference sequence). CDR3: CASSRPREGGDYGYTF. CDR3 sequence (DNA): TGTGCCAGTAGTAGACCTCGGGAGGGCGGTGACTATGGCTACACCTTC.

This clone was counted once. The chain joins TRBV7-6 to TRBJ2-1; TRBD2 agrees at 9 bases. CDR1 SGHVS and CDR2 FNYEAQ come from the germline V gene. CDR3 length: 16 residues. The V gene end was trimmed by 5 bases and the J gene end by 3 bases; junction bases not matched to a gene: 8. The CDR3 sequence is CASSQALLAGYNEQFF. As DNA, the CDR3 is TGTGCCAGCAGCCAAGCGCTACTAGCGGGCTACAATGAGCAGTTCTTC.